Shown below are 20 T cell receptor beta chains from a single sample sequenced in a study of shared clonotypes between healthy human individuals. Assay used: immunoSEQ multiplex PCR; TCRdb lists only in-frame clones, some missing. This sample carries more than 1.2 million clones, about 98.5% of them seen once, and the ten largest clones take 0.36%. Material for sequencing was naive CD4+ T cells sorted from blood. The subset is: CD45RA+ positively selected. These receptors were taken from a man aged 25 to 40 in good health.

The count of this clone is one. The V gene is TRBV9, the J gene TRBJ2-7, with TRBD2 matching over 7 bases. J lost 7 bases, V lost 0 bases, and 4 bases had no gene match. This CDR3 has 13 residues. Per the germline V gene, CDR1 is SGDLS and CDR2 is YYNGEE. The CDR3: CASSVAAGGEQYF. CDR3 coding DNA: TGTGCCAGCAGCGTAGCTGCCGGGGGGGAGCAGTACTTC.

The V and J genes are TRBV27 and TRBJ2-3; perhaps TRBD2 as D (5 bases). The length of the CDR3 is 15 residues. CDR1 and CDR2 from the germline V gene are MNHEY and SMNVEV (reference sequence). The V end was cut by 3 bases, the J end by 0 bases, with 10 bases between. DNA for the CDR3: TGTGCCAGCAGTTTTAGCGCATACAGCACAGATACGCAGTATTTT. Its translation: CASSFSAYSTDTQYF.

CDR3 loop: CASSSPRTGPDTQYF. The CDR3 DNA sequence: TGTGCCAGCAGCTCCCCTCGGACAGGGCCAGATACGCAGTATTTT. The J gene is TRBJ2-3, the V gene TRBV7-9; 8 nucleotides agree with TRBD1. Trimming removed 4 bases from V and 4 bases from J; junction bases left unmatched: 7. This CDR3 comprises 15 residues. Germline V gene lookup returns CDR1 SEHNR and CDR2 FQNEAQ (reference sequence).

The chain carries TRBV10-2 and TRBJ2-7; D unresolved. V was cut by 2 bases and J by 2 bases, with 13 bases left in between. This CDR3 spans 15 amino acids. Germline V CDR1 and CDR2: WSHSY, SAAADI. CDR3 loop: CASSEPPSITYEQYF. CDR3 nucleotide sequence: TGCGCCAGCAGTGAGCCACCATCTATTACCTACGAGCAGTACTTC.

V gene TRBV7-2 combines with J gene TRBJ2-7; tentative D call: TRBD1 (6 bases). CDR1 is SGHTA, CDR2 FQGNSA, per germline. The CDR3 is 14 amino acids. V lost 4 bases to trimming and J lost 0 bases, with 10 bases between them. The CDR3 here is CASSSGTYSYEQYF. CDR3 bases: TGTGCCAGCAGCTCCGGGACATACTCCTACGAGCAGTACTTC.

The chain carries TRBV7-2 and TRBJ2-3; TRBD2 agrees at 7 bases. The germline V gene encodes CDR1 SGHTA and CDR2 FQGNSA. The CDR3 has 14 amino acids. V was pared by 3 bases and J by 5 bases, with 5 bases of the junction left unmatched. CDR3 bases: TGTGCCAGCAGCTTGGTGGGAGGGTTAGATACGCAGTATTTT. Amino acids: CASSLVGGLDTQYF.

This rearrangement joins TRBV30 to TRBJ2-2; D remains ambiguous. There are 9 residues in the CDR3. V lost 7 bases, J lost 4 bases, and 1 base lay in between. Germline-derived CDR1 and CDR2 are GTSNPN and SVGIG (reference sequence). CDR3 in DNA: TGTGCCTTCACCGGGGAGCTGTTTTTT. The encoded protein is CAFTGELFF. The entire variable domain, with the rest obtained from reference TRBV30 and TRBJ2-2, is as follows: SQTIHQWPATLVQPVGSPLSLECTVEGTSNPNLYWYRQAAGRGLQLLFYSVGIGQISSEVPQNLSASRPQDRQFILSSKKLLLSDSGFYLCAFTGELFFGEGSRLTVL.

The V gene is TRBV9, the J gene TRBJ2-1, with 11 bases aligning to TRBD1. V was pared by 1 base and J by 2 bases, with 2 bases of the junction left unmatched. CDR1 is SGDLS, CDR2 YYNGEE, per germline. This CDR3 has 16 residues. CDR3 in amino acids: CASSVLGQGAYNEQFF. The DNA of the CDR3 is TGTGCCAGCAGCGTATTGGGACAGGGGGCCTACAATGAGCAGTTCTTC.

V gene TRBV11-3 combines with J gene TRBJ2-7; 10 bases are a match to TRBD1. Germline CDR1 is SGHNT and CDR2 is YENEEA. This CDR3 spans 16 amino acids. J was trimmed by 7 bases and V by 3 bases; bases with no gene match: 12. The CDR3 protein is CASSFSPGQGLKEQYF. CDR3 nucleotide sequence: TGTGCCAGCAGCTTTTCCCCGGGACAGGGGTTGAAAGAGCAGTACTTC.

This chain joins TRBV10-3 and TRBJ2-7; D could derive from TRBD1 or TRBD2 (10 bases each). The germline gives CDR1 ENHRY, CDR2 SYGVKD. This CDR3 comprises 13 residues. Trimming cost V 10 bases and J 6 bases, with 19 bases left between them. CDR3 amino acids: CATTSGDRGEQYF. In nucleotides, the CDR3 is TGTGCCACCACTAGCGGGGACAGGGGCGAGCAGTACTTC.

This rearrangement joins TRBV30 to TRBJ2-1; D perhaps matches TRBD1 (6 bases). The V gene lost 0 bases and the J gene lost 6 bases, with 6 bases spanning the gap. This CDR3 region has 12 residues. The V gene's germline CDR1 is GTSNPN and CDR2 SVGIG (reference sequence). The CDR3 loop reads CAWSVQGNEQFF. In DNA, the CDR3 is TGTGCCTGGAGTGTACAGGGCAATGAGCAGTTCTTC.

J is TRBJ2-1 and V is TRBV5-1; 10 bases match TRBD2. Germline CDR1 and CDR2: SGHRS and YFSETQ. The CDR3 has 15 residues. J gave up 7 bases and V 1 base, and 5 bases lay outside the gene matches. CDR3 sequence: CASSLTAGGPNEQFF. The CDR3 region has the DNA TGCGCCAGCAGCTTGACAGCGGGAGGGCCAAATGAGCAGTTCTTC.

The V call is TRBV19, the J call TRBJ1-5; D not resolved. The ends were cut back, 5 bases at V and 7 bases at J, with 18 bases in the middle. CDR1 LNHDA and CDR2 SQIVND come from the germline V gene (reference sequence). The CDR3 covers 15 residues. CDR3 sequence reads: CASSPRPQTGQPQHF. CDR3 in DNA: TGTGCCAGTAGTCCTCGACCCCAAACGGGGCAGCCCCAGCATTTT.

The rearrangement links TRBV27 to TRBJ2-6; perhaps TRBD2 as D (6 bases). The CDR3 length is 19 residues. The ends were cut back, 1 base at V and 0 bases at J, with 16 bases in the middle. CDR1 is MNHEY, CDR2 SMNVEV, per germline (reference sequence). This CDR3 reads CASSLLGDGGNSGANVLTF. CDR3 nucleotides: TGTGCCAGCAGTTTATTGGGGGACGGGGGAAACTCTGGGGCCAACGTCCTGACTTTC. Drawing the rest from reference TRBV27 and TRBJ2-6, the complete variable domain is EAQVTQNPRYLITVTGKKLTVTCSQNMNHEYMSWYRQDPGLGLRQIYYSMNVEVTDKGDVPEGYKVSRKEKRNFPLILESPSPNQTSLYFCASSLLGDGGNSGANVLTFGAGSRLTVL.

The rearrangement links TRBV19 to TRBJ2-6; D is ambiguous. This CDR3 contains 14 residues. The germline V and J ends were trimmed by 7 bases and 0 bases, with 7 bases remaining between them. Germline V gives CDR1 LNHDA, CDR2 SQIVND (reference sequence). The CDR3 loop reads CASISSSGANVLTF. CDR3 in DNA: TGTGCCAGTATATCCAGCTCTGGGGCCAACGTCCTGACTTTC.

The V and J genes are TRBV2 and TRBJ2-3; 10 nucleotides agree with TRBD2. Germline lookup yields CDR1 SNHLY and CDR2 FYNNEI. V lost 5 bases, J lost 2 bases, and 4 bases stayed unmatched. The length of the CDR3 is 15 residues. CDR3 protein: CASSITSGVTDTQYF. The CDR3 DNA reads as TGTGCCAGCAGTATTACTAGCGGGGTCACAGATACGCAGTATTTT.

This chain connects TRBV29-1 to TRBJ1-1, with 12 positions matching TRBD1. Germline values: CDR1 SQVTM, CDR2 ANQGSEA. The CDR3 sequence is 16 residues long. J was trimmed by 0 bases and V by 6 bases; bases with no gene match: 8. The CDR3 DNA sequence: TGCAGCGTCCAGGGGACAGGGGGCCCCATGAACACTGAAGCTTTCTTT. Encoded protein: CSVQGTGGPMNTEAFF.

This clone appeared a single time. V is TRBV10-3 and J is TRBJ2-1; D might be TRBD1 (5 bases). The CDR3 is made up of 14 amino acids. Trimming cost V 6 bases and J 6 bases, with 15 bases left between them. CDR1 and CDR2 from the germline V gene are ENHRY and SYGVKD. The CDR3 DNA reads TGTGCCATCAGCGCTAAAGGGGTTGGCAATGAGCAGTTCTTC. Encoded protein: CAISAKGVGNEQFF.

The CDR3 bases are TGTGCCAGCAGCTTAGCGGGCTCAGAGACCCAGTACTTC. It translates to CASSLAGSETQYF. V and J are TRBV7-2 and TRBJ2-5; the D is unclear. This CDR3 has 13 amino acids. Trimming stripped 0 bases from V and 4 bases from J, with 6 bases between. From germline, CDR1 is SGHTA and CDR2 FQGNSA.

V is TRBV19 and J is TRBJ2-2, with D uncertain. This CDR3 has 14 residues. V was trimmed by 7 bases and J by 2 bases, leaving 11 bases between them. Germline CDR1 and CDR2: LNHDA and SQIVND (reference sequence). The CDR3 sequence is CASKHLRNTGELFF. CDR3 in DNA: TGTGCCAGTAAGCACTTGCGTAACACCGGGGAGCTGTTTTTT.